One T cell receptor (beta chain) is described in this entry. The data belong to a study of blood T cell repertoires in COVID-19. Study as a whole: Sites across the United States, Italy and Spain contributed samples from acute and convalescent COVID-19.

Original processing methods: Quantification of nucleated cells was approximated via reference gene primer amplification. Produced via immunoSEQ multiplex PCR; TCRdb's table is partial and in-frame only. The V and J calls and clone size come from that table; D and trimming were worked out from the DNA. The top ten clones hold around 1.1% of a sample with 350,000 to 450,000 clones, around 87% of them seen once. The age range of participants was roughly 18 to 90 years, with residence in about two dozen US areas. Participants' own reports of clinical history determined their cohort assignment. Germline V gene sequence: CDR1 LGHDT, CDR2 YNNKEL (reference sequence). The CDR3 is 14 residues long. Between the trimmed V and J ends, which lost 7 bases and 1 base, there was a span of 13 bases.

This sequence joins TRBV3-1 (or the pseudogene TRBV3-2) and TRBJ1-1; D may be TRBD1 (5 bases). The sequence came from a man aged 25 to 45 who had recovered from COVID-19. The material sequenced was PBMCs or T cells enriched from blood (not recorded which). The CDR3 protein is CASTFQQENTEAFF. The CDR3 DNA reads as TGTGCCAGCACCTTCCAACAGGAGAACACTGAAGCTTTCTTT.